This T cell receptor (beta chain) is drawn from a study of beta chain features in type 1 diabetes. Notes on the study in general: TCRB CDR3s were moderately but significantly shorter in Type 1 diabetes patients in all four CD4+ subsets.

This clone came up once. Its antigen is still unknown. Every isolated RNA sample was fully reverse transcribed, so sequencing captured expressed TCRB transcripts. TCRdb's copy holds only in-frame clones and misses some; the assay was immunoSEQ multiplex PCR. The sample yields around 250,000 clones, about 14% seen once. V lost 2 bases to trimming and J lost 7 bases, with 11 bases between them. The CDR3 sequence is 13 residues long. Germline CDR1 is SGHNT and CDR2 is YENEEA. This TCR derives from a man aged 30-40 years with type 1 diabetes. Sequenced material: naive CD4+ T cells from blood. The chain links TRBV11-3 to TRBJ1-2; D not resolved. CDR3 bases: TGTGCCAGCAGCTTAAGACCGGAGGGTGGCTACACCTTC. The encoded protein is CASSLRPEGGYTF.